Following are 23 T cell receptor beta chains from one sample sequenced in a study of shared clonotypes between healthy human individuals. Positively selected for CCR7, the CD45RO-negative cells used as naive CD8 cells excluded terminally differentiated effector memory CD45RA+ cells. Using immunoSEQ multiplex PCR, the repertoire was profiled, and TCRdb retains in-frame clones only, with some absent. The profile covers roughly 550,000 clones, with roughly 95% appearing a single time and around 0.11% taken by the ten largest. The sequencing sample was made of naive CD8+ T cells sorted from blood. The receptors were gathered from a woman in her 30s in good health.

V usage is TRBV13 and J usage is TRBJ2-1, with 7 bases identical to TRBD1. The CDR3 runs 16 residues. Looked up from germline, CDR1 is PRHDT and CDR2 is FYEKMQ (reference sequence). V lost 0 bases to trimming and J lost 6 bases; unmatched junction nucleotides: 8. In nucleotides, the CDR3 is TGTGCCAGCAGCTTAGGGAACCAGGGGGTGGTCAATGAGCAGTTCTTC. Translated, it gives CASSLGNQGVVNEQFF.

V is TRBV19 and J is TRBJ1-2; TRBD1 might be the D (5 bases). Trimming stripped 7 bases from V and 3 bases from J, with 24 bases between. Germline V gives CDR1 LNHDA, CDR2 SQIVND (reference sequence). There are 17 residues in the CDR3. CDR3 amino acids: CASKTQGVGQEDYGYTF. As DNA, the CDR3 is TGTGCCAGTAAGACCCAGGGAGTAGGTCAGGAGGACTATGGCTACACCTTC.

The chain links TRBV7-9 to TRBJ2-5; D remains unclear. There are 14 residues in the CDR3. V was pared by 0 bases and J by 3 bases, with 8 bases between. In germline, CDR1 is SEHNR, CDR2 FQNEAQ (reference sequence). Here the CDR3 reads CASSLAGQKETQYF. As DNA, the CDR3 is TGTGCCAGCAGCTTAGCTGGGCAGAAAGAGACCCAGTACTTC.

In this sample, this clone turned up a few times. This same CDR3 is encoded by further DNA sequences in the sample. This sequence joins TRBV6-1 and TRBJ2-7, with D hard to call. This CDR3 contains 11 residues. Between the trimmed V and J ends, which lost 1 base and 4 bases, there was a span of 2 bases. Germline CDR1 and CDR2: MNHNS and SASEGT. DNA of the CDR3: TGTGCCAGCAGTGAAGGGTACGAGCAGTACTTC. Protein: CASSEGYEQYF.

This clone showed up just once. The gene calls are TRBV19 and TRBJ2-3; D gene ambiguous. Trimming took off 0 bases at V and 2 bases at J, with 3 bases between the two ends. This CDR3 comprises 13 residues. Germline CDR1 LNHDA, CDR2 SQIVND (reference sequence). The CDR3 coding sequence is TGTGCCAGTAGTATAGATTTCACAGATACGCAGTATTTT. This translates into CASSIDFTDTQYF. Filled out from reference TRBV19 and TRBJ2-3, the complete variable domain reads DGGITQSPKYLFRKEGQNVTLSCEQNLNHDAMYWYRQDPGQGLRLIYYSQIVNDFQKGDIAEGYSVSREKKESFPLTVTSAQKNPTAFYLCASSIDFTDTQYFGPGTRLTVL.

The V gene is TRBV2, the J gene TRBJ2-2; D gene ambiguous. V was clipped by 1 base and J by 6 bases, with 6 bases between them. In germline, CDR1 is SNHLY, CDR2 FYNNEI. The CDR3 covers 13 residues. The CDR3 loop is CASSEVGPGELFF. In DNA form, the CDR3 reads TGTGCCAGCAGTGAAGTCGGGCCCGGGGAGCTGTTTTTT.

The rearrangement uses TRBV15 and TRBJ1-1; D is unresolved. The V and J ends lost 0 bases and 1 base respectively, with 6 bases between them. The germline V gene encodes CDR1 LNHNV and CDR2 YYDKDF (reference sequence). The CDR3 runs to 14 residues. The DNA of the CDR3 is TGTGCCACCAGCAGAGATGTTGAGAACACTGAAGCTTTCTTT. This gives the protein CATSRDVENTEAFF.

This clone was seen just once. The rearrangement links TRBV7-7 to TRBJ2-1; D not certain. Trimming pared 5 bases from V and 4 bases from J, leaving 9 bases between. This CDR3 is 13 amino acids long. Germline CDR1 and CDR2: SSHAT and FNYEAQ (reference sequence). Written as DNA, the CDR3 is TGTGCCAGCAGCGAGGACGGGTACAATGAGCAGTTCTTC. Its translation: CASSEDGYNEQFF.

J is TRBJ2-5 and V is TRBV5-8; TRBD2 is a possible D gene (6 bases). Trimming removed 0 bases from V and 5 bases from J, with 11 bases in between. This CDR3 comprises 14 residues. Germline V gives CDR1 SGHTS, CDR2 YDEGEE. In nucleotides, the CDR3 is TGTGCCAGCAGCTTGGTGCGGGGTGGGGAGACCCAGTACTTC. Translating gives CASSLVRGGETQYF.

V gene TRBV7-9 combines with J gene TRBJ2-7; 9 nucleotides agree with TRBD2. CDR1 and CDR2 from the germline V gene are SEHNR and FQNEAQ (reference sequence). The junction had 5 bases not matched to a gene; V was cut back by 2 bases and J by 3 bases. The CDR3 has 15 amino acids. The chain's CDR3 is CASSLPREGLYEQYF. CDR3 coding DNA: TGTGCCAGCAGCTTACCGCGGGAGGGCCTCTACGAGCAGTACTTC.

This clone turned up a few times. This chain joins TRBV9 and TRBJ1-2; D not certain. Trimming took 4 bases from V and 7 from J, leaving 14 bases between them. The CDR3 covers 13 residues. CDR1 is SGDLS and CDR2 is YYNGEE in the germline V gene. As DNA, the CDR3 is TGTGCCAGCAGCACCTGGGGAGGTAGTGGCTACACCTTC. Translating it yields CASSTWGGSGYTF.

Concerning this clone: Compared with germline, one end of the junction differs, possibly owing to a read error. This rearrangement joins TRBV5-4 to TRBJ1-2, with D unclear. There are 11 residues in the CDR3. The germline V gene encodes CDR1 SGHNT and CDR2 YYREEE (reference sequence). The CDR3 is CASSLADVQFF. The CDR3 nucleotides are TGTGCCAGCAGCTTGGCGGACGTTCAATTTTTC.

The rearrangement uses TRBV9 and TRBJ1-6; no firm D call. CDR1 SGDLS and CDR2 YYNGEE come from the germline V gene. The ends were cut back, 3 bases at V and 7 bases at J, with 8 bases in the middle. CDR3 length: 13 residues. As DNA, the CDR3 is TGTGCCAGCAGCGAGGAGGACAATTCACCCCTCCACTTT. Translation gives CASSEEDNSPLHF. Filled out from reference TRBV9 and TRBJ1-6, the complete variable domain reads DSGVTQTPKHLITATGQRVTLRCSPRSGDLSVYWYQQSLDQGLQFLIQYYNGEERAKGNILERFSAQQFPDLHSELNLSSLELGDSALYFCASSEEDNSPLHFGNGTRLTVT.

The chain recombines TRBV27 with TRBJ2-3; the match to TRBD1 covers 9 bases. Trimming cost V 5 bases and J 2 bases; bases outside gene matches: 5. This CDR3 spans 15 amino acids. The germline CDR1 and CDR2 sequences are MNHEY and SMNVEV (reference sequence). The CDR3: CASSLRDRDTDTQYF. The CDR3 DNA follows: TGTGCCAGCAGTCTCCGGGACAGGGACACAGATACGCAGTATTTT.

The chain couples TRBV25-1 to TRBJ2-7; D remains unclear. V shed 1 base and J shed 9 bases, with 13 bases lying between them. This CDR3 is built from 13 residues. The germline V gene has CDR1 MGHDK and CDR2 SYGVNS. CDR3 bases: TGTGCCAGCAGTGAATTTGGTCGAGAAGTGCAGTACTTC. Protein product: CASSEFGREVQYF.

This chain uses TRBV21-1 with TRBJ1-1. TRBV21-1 is deemed a pseudogene. The CDR3 consists of 14 residues. The CDR3 loop reads CASSKGGVESEAFF. CDR3 sequence (DNA): TGTGCCAGCAGCAAAGGGGGGGTGGAGAGTGAAGCTTTCTTT.

CDR3 nucleotides: TGTGCCAGCGAAAACGAGGTTGGCTCTGGAAACACCATATATTTT. The encoded protein is CASENEVGSGNTIYF. This chain links TRBV28 with TRBJ1-3; D remains ambiguous. V lost 8 bases, J lost 0 bases, and 14 bases lay in between. The CDR3 covers 15 residues. The V gene's germline CDR1 is MDHEN and CDR2 SYDVKM.

The chain links TRBV28 to TRBJ2-1; TRBD2 aligns across 9 bases. Unmatched junction bases numbered 12, after V lost 5 bases and J lost 7 bases. The CDR3 length is 16 residues. Germline CDR1 MDHEN, CDR2 SYDVKM. In nucleotides, the CDR3 is TGTGCCAGCAGTCCACCATGGCGGGAGGGCGATAATGAGCAGTTCTTC. It yields the protein CASSPPWREGDNEQFF.

V and J are TRBV6-5 and TRBJ1-1; D is perhaps TRBD1 (6 bases). Germline CDR1 reads MNHEY; CDR2 reads SVGAGI. This CDR3 has 13 amino acids. The V gene lost 0 bases and the J gene lost 8 bases, with 10 bases spanning the gap. As DNA, the CDR3 is TGTGCCAGCAGTTACTCGACAGGTTGGGAAGCTTTCTTT. It is translated as CASSYSTGWEAFF.

This chain uses TRBV28 with TRBJ1-3; D is undetermined. The CDR3 length is 14 residues. In germline, CDR1 is MDHEN, CDR2 SYDVKM. The germline V and J ends were trimmed by 4 bases and 0 bases, with 7 bases remaining between them. The CDR3 nucleotides read TGTGCCAGCAGTTGGGAGGGCTCTGGAAACACCATATATTTT. Translating gives CASSWEGSGNTIYF.

The chain couples TRBV15 to TRBJ1-2; 9 nucleotides match TRBD1. Trimming removed 4 bases from V and 7 bases from J; junction bases left unmatched: 10. Germline CDR1 is LNHNV and CDR2 is YYDKDF (reference sequence). The CDR3 runs 15 residues. The CDR3 sequence: CATSTKGDRAGGYTF. The DNA of the CDR3 is TGTGCCACCAGCACCAAAGGGGACAGGGCGGGTGGCTACACCTTC.

The chain employs TRBV28 and TRBJ2-7, with D tentatively TRBD1 (6 bases). CDR1 MDHEN and CDR2 SYDVKM come from the germline V gene. V lost 1 base and J 3 bases, leaving 10 bases between the germline ends. CDR3 length: 14 residues. In DNA, the CDR3 is TGTGCCAGCAGTTTATTACAGGGTCGCTACGAGCAGTACTTC. Translated, it gives CASSLLQGRYEQYF.

V and J are TRBV30 and TRBJ2-7, with TRBD1 identical over 7 bases. The J segment lost 3 bases and the V segment lost 3 bases, leaving 5 bases of the junction unmatched. CDR1 and CDR2 from the germline V gene are GTSNPN and SVGIG (reference sequence). This CDR3 has 13 amino acids. The CDR3 bases are TGTGCCTGGAGCATGGGACAGCTCTACGAGCAGTACTTC. Protein: CAWSMGQLYEQYF.